These T cell receptor beta chains were read from a single sample in a study of T cells in Graves' hyperthyroidism and ophthalmopathy. MiXCR, run by TCRdb on the multiplex PCR reads, gives a single entry per CDR3 protein. Here the sample spans about 280,000 distinct CDR3 sequences, less than 30% being singletons. Input material: blood. The receptors originated from a man aged 40-49 years with Graves' hyperthyroidism that later progressed to Graves' ophthalmopathy. CDR3s include the opening cysteine and the closing phenylalanine or tryptophan. Each record gives: clone size, D gene, V gene, J gene, CDR3 DNA, CDR3 protein. D genes are given only for firm matches. Only part of the rows carry a size: once, few, many, or a class if the clone is expanded.

clone_size: NA; d_call: NA; v_call: TRBV12-3/TRBV12-4; j_call: TRBJ2-7; cdr3_nt: TGTGCCAGCAGTTCATCGACAGGCCTCAAGGGCGAGCAGTACTTC; cdr3_aa: CASSSSTGLKGEQYF
clone_size: NA; d_call: TRBD1; v_call: TRBV6-1; j_call: TRBJ2-7; cdr3_nt: TGTGCCTGTTTGCGGACAGGGGTTTCCTACGAGCAGTACTTC; cdr3_aa: CACLRTGVSYEQYF
clone_size: many; d_call: TRBD2; v_call: TRBV6-2/TRBV6-3; j_call: TRBJ2-5; cdr3_nt: TGTGCCAGCAGGCGAGGACTAGCGGGAGATGTGGAGACCCAGTACTTC; cdr3_aa: CASRRGLAGDVETQYF
clone_size: many; d_call: TRBD1; v_call: TRBV30; j_call: TRBJ1-3; cdr3_nt: TGTGCGTGGGACAGGGCTGGAAACACCATATATTTT; cdr3_aa: CAWDRAGNTIYF
clone_size: many; d_call: NA; v_call: TRBV24-1; j_call: TRBJ1-2; cdr3_nt: TGTGCCACCAGTGCGTCCGGGGGGGAAGGCTACACCTTC; cdr3_aa: CATSASGGEGYTF
clone_size: many; d_call: TRBD2; v_call: TRBV12-3/TRBV12-4; j_call: TRBJ2-5; cdr3_nt: TGTGCCAGCAGTTCGGGACTAGCCGTAGAGACCCAGTACTTC; cdr3_aa: CASSSGLAVETQYF
clone_size: NA; d_call: TRBD2; v_call: TRBV19; j_call: TRBJ2-7; cdr3_nt: TGTGCCAGTAGTATTCTCCCCGGGCTAGCGGGGTCCTACGAGCAGTACTTC; cdr3_aa: CASSILPGLAGSYEQYF
clone_size: NA; d_call: NA; v_call: TRBV9; j_call: TRBJ2-5; cdr3_nt: TGTGCCAGCGGCGTAGATGGGGCCGGGACCCAGTACTTC; cdr3_aa: CASGVDGAGTQYF
clone_size: many; d_call: NA; v_call: TRBV12-3/TRBV12-4; j_call: TRBJ1-3; cdr3_nt: TGTGCCAGCAGTTTGCGCCAGGCATTACCCTCTGGAAACACCATATATTTT; cdr3_aa: CASSLRQALPSGNTIYF
clone_size: many; d_call: TRBD2; v_call: TRBV3-1; j_call: TRBJ2-2; cdr3_nt: TGTGCCAGCAGCCAAGAGCTACTAGCGGTAGAAGGGGAGCTGTTTTTT; cdr3_aa: CASSQELLAVEGELFF
clone_size: many; d_call: TRBD2; v_call: TRBV7-8; j_call: TRBJ2-7; cdr3_nt: TGTGCCAGCAGCTCACCCCTTAGCGGGAGTTACGAGCAGTACTTC; cdr3_aa: CASSSPLSGSYEQYF
clone_size: few; d_call: NA; v_call: TRBV12-3/TRBV12-4; j_call: TRBJ2-5; cdr3_nt: TGTGCCAGCAGTTTAGGCAATATCCAAGAGACCCAGTACTTC; cdr3_aa: CASSLGNIQETQYF
clone_size: many; d_call: NA; v_call: TRBV28; j_call: TRBJ2-7; cdr3_nt: TGTGCCAGCAGTGGTCCAGGAGCCTTCTACGAGCAGTACTTC; cdr3_aa: CASSGPGAFYEQYF
clone_size: many; d_call: TRBD1; v_call: TRBV4-1; j_call: TRBJ1-5; cdr3_nt: TGCGCCAGCAGCCACAGGGGGCGGAATCAGCCCCAGCATTTT; cdr3_aa: CASSHRGRNQPQHF
clone_size: NA; d_call: NA; v_call: TRBV6-1; j_call: TRBJ2-5; cdr3_nt: TGTGCCATCACCGAGGGGGGAGGGACTGGGACCCAGTACTTC; cdr3_aa: CAITEGGGTGTQYF
clone_size: NA; d_call: NA; v_call: TRBV6-2/TRBV6-3; j_call: TRBJ1-1; cdr3_nt: TGTGCCAGCAGTCCCCGGATGAGGACTGAAGCTTTCTTT; cdr3_aa: CASSPRMRTEAFF
clone_size: many; d_call: TRBD2; v_call: TRBV20-1; j_call: TRBJ2-7; cdr3_nt: TGCAGTGCTAGAAGCCGGGACTATGTTTCGGGCGAGCAGTACTTC; cdr3_aa: CSARSRDYVSGEQYF
clone_size: NA; d_call: NA; v_call: TRBV12-3/TRBV12-4; j_call: TRBJ2-5; cdr3_nt: TGTGCCAGCAGTTCACGGTTGATGGAGACCCAGTACTTC; cdr3_aa: CASSSRLMETQYF
clone_size: many; d_call: TRBD1; v_call: TRBV5-5; j_call: TRBJ1-5; cdr3_nt: TGTGCCAGCAGCTTCACAGGGGGCGGTCATCAGCCCCAGCATTTT; cdr3_aa: CASSFTGGGHQPQHF
clone_size: few; d_call: TRBD1; v_call: TRBV5-5; j_call: TRBJ2-7; cdr3_nt: TGTGCCAGCAGCACCCAGACAGGGATGCACGAGCAGTACTTC; cdr3_aa: CASSTQTGMHEQYF
clone_size: few; d_call: TRBD1; v_call: TRBV4-1; j_call: TRBJ1-2; cdr3_nt: TGCGCCAGCAGCCAAGGGCACAGGGGGAACTATGGCTACACCTTC; cdr3_aa: CASSQGHRGNYGYTF
clone_size: many; d_call: TRBD1; v_call: TRBV28; j_call: TRBJ2-7; cdr3_nt: TGTGCCAGCATCAGAAGGGGCTCGGGACAGTACGAGCAGTACTTC; cdr3_aa: CASIRRGSGQYEQYF
clone_size: NA; d_call: NA; v_call: TRBV12-3/TRBV12-4; j_call: TRBJ2-7; cdr3_nt: TGTGCCAGCAGGGGGACCGGGACCCCCAGTCATCGGGCCCAGTACTTC; cdr3_aa: CASRGTGTPSHRAQYF
clone_size: many; d_call: NA; v_call: TRBV5-1; j_call: TRBJ1-1; cdr3_nt: TGCGCCAGCAGTTCCCAGGGTCCTTGGAACACTGAAGCTTTCTTT; cdr3_aa: CASSSQGPWNTEAFF
clone_size: once; d_call: NA; v_call: TRBV11-3; j_call: TRBJ2-2; cdr3_nt: TGTGCCAGCAGACGGGTGAACGCCGGGGAGCTGTTTTTT; cdr3_aa: CASRRVNAGELFF
clone_size: many; d_call: NA; v_call: TRBV30; j_call: TRBJ2-5; cdr3_nt: TGTGCCTGGAGTGCACAGGGACCAGAGACCCAGTACTTC; cdr3_aa: CAWSAQGPETQYF
clone_size: many; d_call: NA; v_call: TRBV18; j_call: TRBJ2-2; cdr3_nt: TGTGCCAGCTCACCATTAACTGACAACACCGGGGAGCTGTTTTTT; cdr3_aa: CASSPLTDNTGELFF